This T cell receptor beta chain derives from a study of blood T cell repertoires in COVID-19 (TCRdb year 2020). Some background on the complete study: Samples covering the acute and convalescent phases of COVID-19 were provided by collaborators in the United States, Italy and Spain. The prospective study material was composed of cDNA or gDNA derived from T cells, B-cell-depleted T cells, or PBMCs. Subjects who had been exposed to COVID-19, were actively infected with it, or had recovered from it provided the deeply sampled blood TCRbeta repertoires that made up the dataset. The repertoires were released in a freely available public database intended as a resource for research on the immune response to SARS-CoV-2. The samples were drawn from the first 160 participants of the ongoing ImmuneRACE study and from 1,254 subjects provided by 6 global collaborators. The sample metadata nearly always contained a de-identified subject ID, COVID-19 status, age in years and sex. Where HLA class I and class II types were available, the types were taken from metadata supplied by the sample provider, not from assay-based typing. On the study overall, not on this receptor specifically: Clinical and demographic metadata were provided uncurated, with the amount varying by source and participant.

TCRbeta CDR3 regions were amplified from genomic DNA using the immunoSEQ Assay, a bias-controlled multiplex PCR. In the original analysis: The number of nucleated cells in each sample was estimated from the amplification of reference gene primers within the assay. To quantify the absolute abundance of each unique TCRbeta CDR3 rearrangement, sequence reads were collapsed and filtered. Productive Simpson clonality was computed per sample as the square root of Simpson's diversity index over productive rearrangements. The table comes from immuneACCESS by way of TCRdb, which keeps in-frame sequences with V and J called. Part of the clones is missing from these tables; in studies checked, under half for an unresolved V gene and the rest for unknown reasons. The D gene and trimming were derived from the DNA, and the V and J assignments and clone size from that table. In all, the sample holds over 50,000 clones, and 75% to 95% of those were seen once. The ten top clones hold about 6.3% of the sample.

Of note for this clone: What this receptor recognizes is not known. Base qualities were left out, and no much larger clone turns up one base away.

Each collaborating institution followed its own protocols to collect whole blood in K2EDTA tubes. For TCRbeta analysis, collaborators shipped samples in one of three forms: frozen whole blood, isolated PBMCs, or DNA extracted from either of those sample types. The CDR3 goes from the cysteine to the phenylalanine over 15 residues. The CDR3 DNA has 45 bases and is translated from base 1. V has 3 bases trimmed and J has 7 bases trimmed; junction bases matching no gene number 11. Reading the germline V gene (reference sequence) gives CDR1 LNHNV and CDR2 YYDKDF. This sequence was found in a man in his fifties or sixties with active COVID-19. The chain is assembled from TRBV15 and TRBJ2-5, with TRBD2 identical over 7 junction bases. Sequences were obtained from peripheral blood. CDR3 loop: CATSSETSQVATQYF. The nucleotide sequence is TGTGCCACCAGCAGTGAGACTAGCCAGGTCGCGACCCAGTACTTC.